The clone carrying this T cell receptor (beta chain) was observed a handful of times. The antigen is undetermined. This may come from a read error, since a much larger clone is one base off. J was trimmed by 2 bases and V by 8 bases; bases with no gene match: 5. Germline V gives CDR1 KGHDR, CDR2 SFDVKD. CDR3 size: 15 residues. This sample was included in a study of tumor-infiltrating lymphocytes in primary liver carcinoma. Study summary: Among the tumors, stages were T1-T3 N0M0 and sizes about 4 to 11 cm.

DNA and RNA were both co-extracted from approximately 20-30 mg of bulk tissue that had not been sorted. Primary liver carcinoma, confirmed by histopathology, was surgically resected. The authors sampled five separate regions per tumor. The input was approximately 0.45 ug total RNA; TCR beta cDNA was made from it with a constant-region primer. It was through three nested multiplex PCR rounds of slightly modified ARM-PCR that TCR beta libraries arose. The first two PCR rounds, approximately 11 cycles each, used TRBV1-TRBV30 forward primers and a C-beta reverse primer. TCRdb reprocessed the multiplex PCR reads via MiXCR and lists one record per CDR3 protein. There are about 70,000 distinct CDR3 sequences in the sample; 60% to 80% occur only once, and roughly 26% lies in the top ten. Whole-study findings and limits: Top clones occupying all five tumor regions numbered only about 7.5-25%.

The origin of this receptor is a middle-aged man with primary liver carcinoma and hepatitis B virus infection. The sequencing sample was made of liver tumor tissue from sampling region 4. Specified subset: tumor region T4, right-lateral pole. V is TRBV24-1 and J is TRBJ2-2; 9 bases are a match to TRBD1. CDR3 sequence (DNA): TGTGCCACCAATACAACAGGGGGCAACACCGGGGAGCTGTTTTTT. It specifies CATNTTGGNTGELFF.